This TCR beta chain came from a study of blood T cell repertoires in COVID-19. At the level of the study: There were acute and convalescent COVID-19 samples, and they came from the United States, Italy and Spain. T cells, B-cell-depleted T cells, or PBMCs supplied cDNA or gDNA.

In the study's own analysis: Nucleated cell counts were estimated from reference gene primer amplification. Here immunoSEQ multiplex PCR was the method, and the copy in TCRdb shows in-frame clones only, minus some. The DNA gave D and trimming, while V, J and clone size come from that table. The table has some 170,000 clones, over 75% seen once. V was shortened by 0 bases and J by 6 bases, with 10 bases between the two germline ends. This CDR3 is built from 14 residues. CDR1 and CDR2 from the germline V gene are SGDLS and YYNGEE. The sample consisted of peripheral blood. The chain recombines TRBV9 with TRBJ2-1; D is perhaps TRBD2 (6 bases). The sequence came from a woman in her sixties or seventies with acute or convalescent COVID-19. The CDR3: CASSVEVAANEQFF. CDR3 DNA sequence: TGTGCCAGCAGCGTAGAGGTAGCGGCCAATGAGCAGTTCTTC.